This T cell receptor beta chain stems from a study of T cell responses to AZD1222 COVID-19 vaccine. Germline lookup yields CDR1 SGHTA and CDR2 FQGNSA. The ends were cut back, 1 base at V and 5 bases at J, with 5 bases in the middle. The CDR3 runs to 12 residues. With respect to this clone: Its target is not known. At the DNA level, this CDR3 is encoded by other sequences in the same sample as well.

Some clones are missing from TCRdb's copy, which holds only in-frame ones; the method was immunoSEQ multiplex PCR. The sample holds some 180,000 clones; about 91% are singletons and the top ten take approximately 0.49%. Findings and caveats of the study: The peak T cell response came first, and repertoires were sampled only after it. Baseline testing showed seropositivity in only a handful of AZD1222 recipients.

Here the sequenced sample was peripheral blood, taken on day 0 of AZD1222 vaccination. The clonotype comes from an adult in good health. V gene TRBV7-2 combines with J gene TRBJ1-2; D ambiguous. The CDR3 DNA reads TGTGCCAGCAGCTTAGAGGGTTATGGCTACACCTTC. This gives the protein CASSLEGYGYTF. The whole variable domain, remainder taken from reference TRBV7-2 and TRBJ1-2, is GAGVSQSPSNKVTEKGKDVELRCDPISGHTALYWYRQSLGQGLEFLIYFQGNSAPDKSGLPSDRFSAERTGGSVSTLTIQRTQQEDSAVYLCASSLEGYGYTFGSGTRLTVV.